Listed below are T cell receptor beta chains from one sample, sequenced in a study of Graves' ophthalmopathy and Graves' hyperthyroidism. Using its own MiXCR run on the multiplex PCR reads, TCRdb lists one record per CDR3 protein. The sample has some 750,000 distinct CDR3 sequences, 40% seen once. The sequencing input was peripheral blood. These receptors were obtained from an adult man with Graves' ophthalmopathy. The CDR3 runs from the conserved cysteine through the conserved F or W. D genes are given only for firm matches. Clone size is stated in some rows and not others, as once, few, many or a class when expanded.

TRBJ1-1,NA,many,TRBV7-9,TGTGCCAGCAGCTTCGGAGTACCTGAAGCTTTCTTT,CASSFGVPEAFF
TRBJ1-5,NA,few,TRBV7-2,TGTGCCAGCAGCTCAGGGTGGGGCCAGCCCCAGCATTTT,CASSSGWGQPQHF
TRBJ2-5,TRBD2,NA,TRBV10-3,TGTGCCACCAGACCCCGGCTAGCGGGAGGAGAGACCCAGTACTTC,CATRPRLAGGETQYF
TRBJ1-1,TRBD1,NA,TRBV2,TGTGCCAGCAGTTCGGCGACAGGGGCTATCGCTGAAGCTTTCTTT,CASSSATGAIAEAFF
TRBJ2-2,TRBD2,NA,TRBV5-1,TGCGCCAGCAGCTTGTCTAGGACTAGGCCCACCGGGGAGCTGTTTTTT,CASSLSRTRPTGELFF
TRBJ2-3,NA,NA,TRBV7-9,TGCGCCAGCAGCCCGACCTGGGATTCGACAGATACGCAGTATTTT,CASSPTWDSTDTQYF
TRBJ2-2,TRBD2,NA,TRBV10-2,TGCGCCAGCAGCCTACCCCTAGCGGGAGCCCCCGGGGAGCTGTTTTTT,CASSLPLAGAPGELFF
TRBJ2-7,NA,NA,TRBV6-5,TGTGCCAGCGCTAGTCTCTCGGGACCGACCTACGAGCAGTACTTC,CASASLSGPTYEQYF
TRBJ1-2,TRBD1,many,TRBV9,TGTGCCAGCAGTCCTGGACAGGGGGTGTTCTATGGCTACACCTTC,CASSPGQGVFYGYTF
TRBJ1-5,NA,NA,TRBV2,TGTGCCAGCAGCGAGAGGGGGACGGGCAATCAGCCCCAGCATTTT,CASSERGTGNQPQHF
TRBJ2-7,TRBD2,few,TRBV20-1,TGCAGTGCTATTCTAGCGGGTCGGCCTGACGAGCAGTACTTC,CSAILAGRPDEQYF
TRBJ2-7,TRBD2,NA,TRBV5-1,TGCGCCAGCAGAGTGCATAGCGGGAGCTACGAGCAGTACTTC,CASRVHSGSYEQYF
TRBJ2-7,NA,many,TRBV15,TGTGCCACCAGCAGAGAACGAGTTGGGGCAGTGGGGGAGCAGTACTTC,CATSRERVGAVGEQYF
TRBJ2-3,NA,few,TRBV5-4,TGTGCCAGCAGCGAAACTCTGGCAGATACGCAGTATTTT,CASSETLADTQYF
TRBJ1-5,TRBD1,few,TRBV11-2,TGTGCCAGCAGTCCTGGGACAGGGTCAAGGCAGCCCCAGCATTTT,CASSPGTGSRQPQHF
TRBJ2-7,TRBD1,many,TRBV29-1,TGCAGCGGGGGACAGGGGGGCTACGAGCAGTACTTC,CSGGQGGYEQYF
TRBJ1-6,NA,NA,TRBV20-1,TGCAGTGCTAGCGGGGCAGACTATAATTCACCCCTCCACTTT,CSASGADYNSPLHF
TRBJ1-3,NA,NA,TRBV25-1,TGTGCCAGCAGCTTAGTGGGAGACACCATATATTTT,CASSLVGDTIYF
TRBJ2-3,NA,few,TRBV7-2,TGTGCCAGCAGCTTAGTTAGCGGACCTCGAGATACGCAGTATTTT,CASSLVSGPRDTQYF
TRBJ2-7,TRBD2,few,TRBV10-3,TGTGCCATCAGATCCGGGACTAGCGGGGGGCCGGCCGAGCAGTACTTC,CAIRSGTSGGPAEQYF
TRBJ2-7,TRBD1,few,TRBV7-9,TGTGCCAGCAGTTTCGCAGGGGGCTTCTACGAGCAGTACTTC,CASSFAGGFYEQYF
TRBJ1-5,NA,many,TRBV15,TGTGCCACCAGCAGAGATTTGGTAAACGTAGGTTATAGCAATCAGCCCCAGCATTTT,CATSRDLVNVGYSNQPQHF
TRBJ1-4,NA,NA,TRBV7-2,TGTGCCAGCAGCTTAGGGAAGTATCGTGAAAAACTGTTTTTT,CASSLGKYREKLFF
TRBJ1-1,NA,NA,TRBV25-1,TGTGCCAGCAGTGCTAGACAGACTATGAACACTGAAGCTTTCTTT,CASSARQTMNTEAFF
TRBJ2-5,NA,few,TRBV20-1,TGCAGTGCTAGTCCCCGGGGGCCGAAGACCCAGTACTTC,CSASPRGPKTQYF
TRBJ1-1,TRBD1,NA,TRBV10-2,TGCGCCAGCAGTCCCCGGACAGGGAAGGGGGTCACTGAAGCTTTCTTT,CASSPRTGKGVTEAFF
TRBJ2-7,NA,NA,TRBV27,TGTGCCAGCAGTGCTGCACAGTCCAGCTCCTACGAGCAGTACTTC,CASSAAQSSSYEQYF
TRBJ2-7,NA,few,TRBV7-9,TGTGCCAGCAGACCAGCCGGAGCAGGGAGATCCGAGCAGTACTTC,CASRPAGAGRSEQYF
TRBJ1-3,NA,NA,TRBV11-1,TGTGCCAGCAGCTTCGAGGGCCGTGTATATTTT,CASSFEGRVYF
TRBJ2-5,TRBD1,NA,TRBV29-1,TGCAGCTTAGGACAGGGGGACGGAGAGACCCAGTACTTC,CSLGQGDGETQYF
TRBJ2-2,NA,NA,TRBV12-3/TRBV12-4,TGTGCCAGCCGCATTCCTCACTACGCGAACACCGGGGAGCTGTTTTTT,CASRIPHYANTGELFF
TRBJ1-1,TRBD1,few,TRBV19,TGTGCCAGTACCCCTCAACTAGAGACAGGGTCGTCTGAAGCTTTCTTT,CASTPQLETGSSEAFF
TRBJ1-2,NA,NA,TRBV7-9,TGTGCCAGCAGGTTAACGGCCAAATATAACTATGGCTACACCTTC,CASRLTAKYNYGYTF
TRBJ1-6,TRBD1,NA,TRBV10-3,TGTGCCAGCCGTGGGGGACAGGGTAGGCGCTCCTATAATTCACCCCTCCACTTT,CASRGGQGRRSYNSPLHF
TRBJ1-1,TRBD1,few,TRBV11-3,TGTGCCAGCAGCACCGGACAGGGCACTGAAGCTTTCTTT,CASSTGQGTEAFF
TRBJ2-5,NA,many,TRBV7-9,TGTGCCAGCAGCCATCCGGGTCAGGGGTCGGAGACCCAGTACTTC,CASSHPGQGSETQYF
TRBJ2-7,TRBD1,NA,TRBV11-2,TGTGCCAGCAGCCCGAAGGGACAGGGGGCTTGGTACTACTTC,CASSPKGQGAWYYF
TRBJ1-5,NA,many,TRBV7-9,TGTGCCAGCAGCTTAGGTCCGCAGCCCCAGCATTTT,CASSLGPQPQHF
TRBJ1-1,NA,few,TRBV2,TGTGCCAGCAAGATGTCGGGGGGTCCGGTCACTGAAGCTTTCTTT,CASKMSGGPVTEAFF
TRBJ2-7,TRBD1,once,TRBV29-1,TGCAGCGTTGAAGAGGGGACAGGGGTCGAGCAGTACTTC,CSVEEGTGVEQYF
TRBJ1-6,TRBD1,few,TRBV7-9,TGTGCCAGCAGCGATGAAAGGGGCCGGACAGGGGTTTCACCCCTCCACTTT,CASSDERGRTGVSPLHF
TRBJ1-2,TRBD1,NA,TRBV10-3,TGTGCCATCAGGGGGACAGGGGGACAAGGCTACACCTTC,CAIRGTGGQGYTF
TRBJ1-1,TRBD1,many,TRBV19,TGTGCCAGTAGTCCCCGACAGGGGGGAGGCACTGAAGCTTTCTTT,CASSPRQGGGTEAFF
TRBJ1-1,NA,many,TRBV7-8,TGTGCCAGCAGCTTAGGGTTCCATGAAGCTTTCTTT,CASSLGFHEAFF
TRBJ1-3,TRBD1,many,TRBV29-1,TGCAGCGTAGGGGAACCAGGGGGCCCTGGAAACACCATATATTTT,CSVGEPGGPGNTIYF
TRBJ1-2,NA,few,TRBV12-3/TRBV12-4,TGTGCCAGCACGCCGACCGTCTTCTATGGCTACACCTTC,CASTPTVFYGYTF
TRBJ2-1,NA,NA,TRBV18,TGTGCCAGCTCACCAATGGCCGGAGGTGAGCAGTTCTTC,CASSPMAGGEQFF
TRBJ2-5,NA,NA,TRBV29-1,TGCAGCGTTGAAGTAAGAGGGGGCTTC,CSVEVRGGF
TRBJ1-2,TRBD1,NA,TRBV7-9,TGTGCCAGCAGCCAAGGGGACAGGGTAGCTAACTATGGCTACACCTTC,CASSQGDRVANYGYTF
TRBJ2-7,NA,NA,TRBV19,TGTGCCAGTAAAGGGCGGGAAACCTACGAGCAGTACTTC,CASKGRETYEQYF
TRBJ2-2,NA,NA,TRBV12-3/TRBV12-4,TGTGCCAGCAGTTCATACGTGGGCACCGGGGAGCTGTTTTTT,CASSSYVGTGELFF
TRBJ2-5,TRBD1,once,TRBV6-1,TGTGCCAGCAGTGCGCAGCTAGGGACAGAGACCCAGTGCTTC,CASSAQLGTETQCF
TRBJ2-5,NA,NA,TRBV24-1,TGTGCCACCAGTTCTCGGACGCGGAACCAAGAGACCCAGTACTTC,CATSSRTRNQETQYF
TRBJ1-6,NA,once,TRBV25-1,TGTGCCAGCAGTGGACAGCCAAATTCACCCCTCCACTTT,CASSGQPNSPLHF